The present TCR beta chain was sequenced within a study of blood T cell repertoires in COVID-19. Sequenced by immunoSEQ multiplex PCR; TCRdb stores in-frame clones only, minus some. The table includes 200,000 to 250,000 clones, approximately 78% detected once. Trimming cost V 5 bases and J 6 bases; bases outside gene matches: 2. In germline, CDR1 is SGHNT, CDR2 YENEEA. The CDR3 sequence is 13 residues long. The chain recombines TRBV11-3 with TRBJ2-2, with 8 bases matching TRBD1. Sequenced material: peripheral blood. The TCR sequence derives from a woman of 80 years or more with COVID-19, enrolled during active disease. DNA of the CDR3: TGTGCCAGCAGCATACAGGGGGCCGGGGAGCTGTTTTTT. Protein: CASSIQGAGELFF.